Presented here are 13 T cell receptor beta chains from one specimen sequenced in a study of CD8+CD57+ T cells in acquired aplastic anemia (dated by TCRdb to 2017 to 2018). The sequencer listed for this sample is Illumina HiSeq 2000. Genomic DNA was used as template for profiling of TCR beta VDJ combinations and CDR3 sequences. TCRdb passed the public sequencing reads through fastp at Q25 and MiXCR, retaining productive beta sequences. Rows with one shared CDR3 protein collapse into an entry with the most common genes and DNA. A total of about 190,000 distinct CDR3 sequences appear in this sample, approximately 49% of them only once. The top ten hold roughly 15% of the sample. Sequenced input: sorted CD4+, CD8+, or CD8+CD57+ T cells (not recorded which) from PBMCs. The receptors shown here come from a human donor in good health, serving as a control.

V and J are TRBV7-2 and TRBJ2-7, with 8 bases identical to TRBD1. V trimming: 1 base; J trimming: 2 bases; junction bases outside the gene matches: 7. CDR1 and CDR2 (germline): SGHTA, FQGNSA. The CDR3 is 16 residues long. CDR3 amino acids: CASSLVMGQVTYEQYF. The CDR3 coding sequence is TGTGCCAGCAGCTTAGTAATGGGACAGGTAACCTACGAGCAGTACTTC.

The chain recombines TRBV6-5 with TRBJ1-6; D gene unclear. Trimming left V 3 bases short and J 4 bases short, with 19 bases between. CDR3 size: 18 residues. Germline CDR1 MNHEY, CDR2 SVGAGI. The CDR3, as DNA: TGTGCCAGCAGTTATGTCTCTGCCTCGAAAATTTATAATTCACCCCTCCACTTT. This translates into CASSYVSASKIYNSPLHF.

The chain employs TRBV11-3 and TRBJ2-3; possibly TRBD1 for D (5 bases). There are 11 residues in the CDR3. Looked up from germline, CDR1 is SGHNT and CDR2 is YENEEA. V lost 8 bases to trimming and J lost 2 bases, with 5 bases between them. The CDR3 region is CASGATDTQYF. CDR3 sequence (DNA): TGTGCCAGCGGGGCCACAGATACGCAGTATTTT.

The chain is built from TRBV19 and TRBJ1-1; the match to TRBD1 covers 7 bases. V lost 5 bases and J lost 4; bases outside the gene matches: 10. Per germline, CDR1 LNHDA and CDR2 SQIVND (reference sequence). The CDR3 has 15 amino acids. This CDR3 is CASSVNRGGSTEAFF. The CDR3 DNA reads TGTGCCAGTAGTGTTAACAGGGGAGGGAGCACTGAAGCTTTCTTT.

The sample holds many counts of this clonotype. The CDR3 sequence: CASKLRDEDNQPQHF. CDR3 nucleotide sequence: TGTGCCAGCAAACTCAGGGATGAAGACAATCAGCCCCAGCATTTT. The J gene is TRBJ1-5, the V gene TRBV6-5, with TRBD1 as a possible D gene (5 bases). V lost 7 bases and J 3 bases, leaving 16 bases between the germline ends. The CDR3 is 15 residues long. Germline V gene sequence: CDR1 MNHEY, CDR2 SVGAGI.

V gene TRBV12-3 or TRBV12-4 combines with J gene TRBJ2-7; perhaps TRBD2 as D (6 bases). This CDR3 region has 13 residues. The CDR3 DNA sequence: TGTGCTAGTGGCCGGGAGCACCCCTACGAGCAGTACTTC. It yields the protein CASGREHPYEQYF.

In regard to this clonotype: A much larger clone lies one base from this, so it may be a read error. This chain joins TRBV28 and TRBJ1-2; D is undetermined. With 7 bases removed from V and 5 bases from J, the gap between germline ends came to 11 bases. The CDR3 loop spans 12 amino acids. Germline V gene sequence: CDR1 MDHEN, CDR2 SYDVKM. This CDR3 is CASTLVGYGYTF. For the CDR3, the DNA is TGTGCCAGCACTTTGGTCGGATATGGCTACACCTTC.

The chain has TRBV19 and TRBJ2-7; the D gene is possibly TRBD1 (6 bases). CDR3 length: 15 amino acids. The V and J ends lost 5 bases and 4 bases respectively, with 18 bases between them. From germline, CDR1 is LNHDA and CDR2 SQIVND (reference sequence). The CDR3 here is CASSQVDRTGYEQYF. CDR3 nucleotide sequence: TGTGCCAGTAGTCAAGTCGACAGGACCGGTTACGAGCAGTACTTC.

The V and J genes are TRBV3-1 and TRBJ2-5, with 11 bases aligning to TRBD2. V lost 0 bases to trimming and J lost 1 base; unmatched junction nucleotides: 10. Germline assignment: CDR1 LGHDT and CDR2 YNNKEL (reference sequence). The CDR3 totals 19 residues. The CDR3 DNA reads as TGTGCCAGCAGCCAAGAATCCTTAGCGGGGGGGCCTTCCCAAGAGACCCAGTACTTC. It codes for CASSQESLAGGPSQETQYF.

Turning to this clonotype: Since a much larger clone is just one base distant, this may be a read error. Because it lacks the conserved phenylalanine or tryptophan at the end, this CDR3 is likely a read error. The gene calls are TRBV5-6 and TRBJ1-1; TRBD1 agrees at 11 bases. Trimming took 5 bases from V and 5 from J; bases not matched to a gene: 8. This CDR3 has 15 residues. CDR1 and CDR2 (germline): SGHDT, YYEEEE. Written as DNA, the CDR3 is TGTGCCAGCAGTGACCCGGGACAGGGGGGGACTGAAGCTTTCTCT. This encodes CASSDPGQGGTEAFS.

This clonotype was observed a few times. CDR3 in DNA: TGCGCCAGCAGATCGACAGATACGCAGTATTTT. Encoded protein: CASRSTDTQYF. The chain links TRBV5-1 to TRBJ2-3; D is unclear. Trimming shortened V by 5 bases and J by 3 bases, and 4 bases separated the two germline ends. Germline V gene lookup returns CDR1 SGHRS and CDR2 YFSETQ. This CDR3 has 11 residues.

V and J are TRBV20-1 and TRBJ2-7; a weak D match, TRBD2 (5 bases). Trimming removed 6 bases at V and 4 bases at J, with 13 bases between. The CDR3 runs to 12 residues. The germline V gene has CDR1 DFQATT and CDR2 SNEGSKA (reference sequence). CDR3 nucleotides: TGCAGTGCAGTTAGCGAGGAATACGAGCAGTACTTC. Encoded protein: CSAVSEEYEQYF.

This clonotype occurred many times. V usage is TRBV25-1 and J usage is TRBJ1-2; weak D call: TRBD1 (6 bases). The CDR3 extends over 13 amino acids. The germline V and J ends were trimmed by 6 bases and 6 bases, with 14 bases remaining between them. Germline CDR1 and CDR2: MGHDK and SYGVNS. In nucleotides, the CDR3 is TGTGCCAGCAGGTCGGATAGGGACAATGGCTACACCTTC. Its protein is CASRSDRDNGYTF.